This entry lists 2 T cell receptor beta chains sequenced from one sample in a study of T cells after yellow fever vaccination. TCRdb independently ran MiXCR on the 5' RACE reads; one entry per CDR3 protein. The data show approximately 120,000 distinct CDR3 sequences, about 8.2% seen once. The sample here was CD8+ T cells sorted from PBMCs, taken on the day of the yellow fever booster vaccination. The receptors come from a man aged 18 to 35 who received the YFV17D yellow fever vaccine.

The chain has TRBV7-6 and TRBJ2-5; D remains ambiguous. The germline CDR1 and CDR2 sequences are SGHVS and FNYEAQ. The CDR3 sequence is 13 residues long. The V end lost 6 bases, the J end lost 4 bases, and 12 bases lay between the germline ends. CDR3 region: CASSNRWIETQYF. As DNA, the CDR3 is TGTGCCAGCAGTAATAGGTGGATAGAGACCCAGTACTTC.

This clonotype was counted many times. The V call is TRBV30, the J call TRBJ2-3, with a weak D call TRBD2 (6 bases). Germline V gene lookup returns CDR1 GTSNPN and CDR2 SVGIG (reference sequence). V was trimmed by 5 bases and J by 0 bases, leaving 18 bases between them. This CDR3 has 16 residues. The CDR3 loop reads CAWATRGTPSTDTQYF. CDR3 in DNA: TGTGCCTGGGCGACTAGAGGGACCCCTAGCACAGATACGCAGTATTTT. Full variable domain (rest looked up from reference TRBV30 and TRBJ2-3): SQTIHQWPATLVQPVGSPLSLECTVEGTSNPNLYWYRQAAGRGLQLLFYSVGIGQISSEVPQNLSASRPQDRQFILSSKKLLLSDSGFYLCAWATRGTPSTDTQYFGPGTRLTVL.